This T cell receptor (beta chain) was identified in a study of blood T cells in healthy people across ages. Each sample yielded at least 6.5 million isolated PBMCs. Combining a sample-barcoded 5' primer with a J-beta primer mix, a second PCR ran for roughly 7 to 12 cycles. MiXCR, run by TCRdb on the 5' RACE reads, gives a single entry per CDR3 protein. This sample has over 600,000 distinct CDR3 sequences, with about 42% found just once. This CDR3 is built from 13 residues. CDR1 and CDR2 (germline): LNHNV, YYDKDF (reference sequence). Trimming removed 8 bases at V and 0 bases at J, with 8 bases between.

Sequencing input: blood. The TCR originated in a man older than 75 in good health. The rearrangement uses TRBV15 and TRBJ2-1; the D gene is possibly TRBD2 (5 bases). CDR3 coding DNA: TGTGCCACCCGGGGAAACTCCTACAATGAGCAGTTCTTC. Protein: CATRGNSYNEQFF.